One and the same sample provided the 4 T cell receptor beta chains below, sequenced in a study of memory CD4+ T cells and cytomegalovirus serostatus. The method was immunoSEQ multiplex PCR; TCRdb's version includes in-frame clones alone and lacks a portion of them. The repertoire consists of around 50,000 clones, with roughly 80% occurring once and the leading ten covering around 0.61%. Single viable CD3+CD4+CD8-CD45RO+ cells were sorted as the memory CD4+ T cells. Material for sequencing was memory CD4+ T cells from blood. The receptors were sampled from an adult in good health and CMV-seronegative.

This clone turned up a few times. The chain couples TRBV14 to TRBJ1-1; unclear D gene. Germline V CDR1 and CDR2: SGHDN, FVKESK. V lost 3 bases and J lost 5, with 13 bases in between. This CDR3 region has 14 residues. CDR3 nucleotides: TGTGCCAGCAGCCAGAAGACTATGGGGACTGAAGCTTTCTTT. It translates to CASSQKTMGTEAFF.

This clone was seen more than once but under ten times. The rearrangement links TRBV10-3 to TRBJ1-2, with 9 bases fitting TRBD1. Germline values: CDR1 ENHRY, CDR2 SYGVKD. CDR3 length: 14 amino acids. V gave up 0 bases and J gave up 4 bases; unmatched junction bases: 0. CDR3 coding DNA: TGTGCCATCAGTGAGTCGACAGGGGGCTATGGCTACACCTTC. Encoded protein: CAISESTGGYGYTF.

This clone was seen a handful of times. The chain recombines TRBV12-5 with TRBJ2-7; 8 bases match TRBD2. Trimming removed 5 bases from V and 3 bases from J; junction bases left unmatched: 12. CDR1 LGHNT and CDR2 FRNRAP come from the germline V gene. The CDR3 spans 16 residues. This chain's CDR3 is CASGAGSGRVGYEQYF. The CDR3 DNA sequence: TGTGCTAGTGGTGCTGGTTCCGGGAGGGTTGGCTACGAGCAGTACTTC.

By frequency in the sample, this clone is medium-sized (0.01 to 0.1%). The chain recombines TRBV6-1 with TRBJ1-2; 7 positions agree with TRBD1. The germline gives CDR1 MNHNS, CDR2 SASEGT. CDR3 size: 15 residues. Trimming cost V 7 bases and J 8 bases; bases outside gene matches: 16. CDR3 sequence: CASTETWEGARGYTF. The CDR3 DNA is TGTGCCAGCACCGAAACATGGGAGGGGGCAAGAGGCTACACCTTC.